These T cell receptor beta chains were read from a single sample in a study of OX40 agonist ivuxolimab in advanced cancers. The protocol was immunoSEQ multiplex PCR, while the TCRdb copy is restricted to in-frame clones and leaves out a portion. The sample contains 77,000 or so clones, roughly 93% of which appear only once. The sample here was CD4+ or CD8+ T cells sorted from blood, taken in a trial of the OX40 agonist ivuxolimab. The receptors stem from an adult with an advanced solid tumor such as melanoma, head and neck, liver or kidney cancer. Both conserved end residues are part of each CDR3. The order of the fields is CDR3 DNA, CDR3 protein, D gene, J gene, V gene, clone size. The D gene is left open where the match is weak. The size entry is marked missing in some rows and otherwise reads once, few, many or a size class.

DNA: TGTGCCAGCAGCTGGGGAGGACTAGCGGGAGGCGAGACCCAGTACTTC; CDR3: CASSWGGLAGGETQYF; D: TRBD2; J: TRBJ2-5; V: TRBV7-2; size: -
DNA: TGTGCCAGCAGCCCCACGACAGGGGTCGGCTACACCTTC; CDR3: CASSPTTGVGYTF; D: TRBD1; J: TRBJ1-2; V: TRBV6-5; size: -
DNA: TGTGCCAGCAGCAAAAGATATCAGGCCAAAAACACCGGGGAGCTGTTTTTT; CDR3: CASSKRYQAKNTGELFF; D: -; J: TRBJ2-2; V: TRBV21-1; size: once
DNA: TGTGCCAGCAGGGTCGGCAATCAGCCCCAGCATTTT; CDR3: CASRVGNQPQHF; D: -; J: TRBJ1-5; V: TRBV21-1; size: once
DNA: TGTGCCAGCACCAAAGACAGTGATCAAGAGACCCAGTACTTC; CDR3: CASTKDSDQETQYF; D: -; J: TRBJ2-5; V: TRBV7-9; size: -
DNA: TGTGCCAGCAGCAACCGGGACAGTAGCACAGATACGCAGTATTTT; CDR3: CASSNRDSSTDTQYF; D: TRBD1; J: TRBJ2-3; V: TRBV5-4; size: -
DNA: TGTGCCAGCAGTTTAGCGGGGGCCTCCTGGGAGCAGTACTTC; CDR3: CASSLAGASWEQYF; D: -; J: TRBJ2-7; V: TRBV28; size: -
DNA: TGCGCCAGCAGTATGATCGAGACAGCTAACTATGGCTACACCTTC; CDR3: CASSMIETANYGYTF; D: -; J: TRBJ1-2; V: TRBV5-1; size: -
DNA: TGTGCCAGCCTCGCTACTACAGGACCTTCAATTTATGGCTACACCTTC; CDR3: CASLATTGPSIYGYTF; D: -; J: TRBJ1-2; V: TRBV28; size: -
DNA: TGCGCCAGCAGCCCCGCGGGGGCGGGGGGGCTTATCTACGAGCAGTACTTC; CDR3: CASSPAGAGGLIYEQYF; D: TRBD2; J: TRBJ2-7; V: TRBV5-1; size: once
DNA: TGCGCCAGCAGCGCGGGAGACGGAACCTACTCTGGGGCCAACGTCCTGACTTTC; CDR3: CASSAGDGTYSGANVLTF; D: TRBD2; J: TRBJ2-6; V: TRBV4-3; size: few
DNA: TGTGCCACCTTGACTAGCGGGGGGGCAACTGGGCCAGATACGCAGTATTTT; CDR3: CATLTSGGATGPDTQYF; D: TRBD2; J: TRBJ2-3; V: TRBV19; size: -
DNA: TGTGCCTGGAGTGTCACTGGGGGCATGGGCGAGCAGTACTTC; CDR3: CAWSVTGGMGEQYF; D: -; J: TRBJ2-7; V: TRBV30; size: -
DNA: TGTGCCAGTGTCGACTATGTTTACACAGATACGCAGTATTTT; CDR3: CASVDYVYTDTQYF; D: -; J: TRBJ2-3; V: TRBV19; size: once
DNA: TGCGCCAGCAGCTTCATACAGGGACCCTACGAGCAGTACTTC; CDR3: CASSFIQGPYEQYF; D: -; J: TRBJ2-7; V: TRBV5-1; size: -
DNA: TGTGCCAGCAGAATAAGGGGGGACTATAGCTATCAGCCCCAGCATTTT; CDR3: CASRIRGDYSYQPQHF; D: -; J: TRBJ1-5; V: TRBV27; size: -
DNA: TGTGCCAGCAGTTACCCGCAGGGACGAGGCTACACCTTC; CDR3: CASSYPQGRGYTF; D: -; J: TRBJ1-2; V: TRBV6-5; size: -
DNA: TGTGCCAGCACCCGGACCTTGTGGGAAAAACTGTTTTTT; CDR3: CASTRTLWEKLFF; D: -; J: TRBJ1-4; V: TRBV28; size: -
DNA: TGTGCCAGCAGCCAAGATATCTCAAACAGCGCCTGTTACTTC; CDR3: CASSQDISNSACYF; D: -; J: TRBJ2-4; V: TRBV4-2; size: -
DNA: TGTGCCAGCAGACGGGACTCCCCTCGGGCCGGGGAGCTGTTTTTT; CDR3: CASRRDSPRAGELFF; D: -; J: TRBJ2-2; V: TRBV6-5; size: -
DNA: TGTGCCAGACCGCCCTACGAGCAGTACTTC; CDR3: CARPPYEQYF; D: -; J: TRBJ2-7; V: TRBV28; size: -
DNA: TGCGCCAGCAGCTTGTTAGCAGGGGACACAGATACGCAGTATTTT; CDR3: CASSLLAGDTDTQYF; D: -; J: TRBJ2-3; V: TRBV5-1; size: -
DNA: TGTGCCAGTAGAACGGACAGGGGAAAGGGTGGCTACACCTTC; CDR3: CASRTDRGKGGYTF; D: TRBD1; J: TRBJ1-2; V: TRBV19; size: -
DNA: TGCGCCAGCAGCCCGACGGGGGTGCGGGATGAGCAGTTCTTC; CDR3: CASSPTGVRDEQFF; D: -; J: TRBJ2-1; V: TRBV4-1; size: -
DNA: TGTGCCAGCAGCTTCGTTACGGCAGAAGCTTTCTTT; CDR3: CASSFVTAEAFF; D: -; J: TRBJ1-1; V: TRBV7-9; size: -
DNA: TGCAGCGTTGATGGGCTAGCGGGAGAGACCCAGTACTTC; CDR3: CSVDGLAGETQYF; D: TRBD2; J: TRBJ2-5; V: TRBV29-1; size: -
DNA: TGTGCCAGTAGTACAGGAGGCAGGGGAAGAAAAGGGGGAAACACTGAAGCTTTCTTT; CDR3: CASSTGGRGRKGGNTEAFF; D: -; J: TRBJ1-1; V: TRBV19; size: -
DNA: TGTGCCAGCAGCCTCACAGGGGGTGAACATGGCTACACCTTC; CDR3: CASSLTGGEHGYTF; D: TRBD1; J: TRBJ1-2; V: TRBV7-9; size: -
DNA: TGTGCCAGTAAGCGGGATAGCACAGATACGCAGTATTTT; CDR3: CASKRDSTDTQYF; D: TRBD2; J: TRBJ2-3; V: TRBV19; size: -
DNA: TGTGCCAGCACCGGACAGGGGGCGAACACTGAAGCTTTCTTT; CDR3: CASTGQGANTEAFF; D: TRBD1; J: TRBJ1-1; V: TRBV5-4; size: -
DNA: TGTGCCTCTCGAGGGTCGGCGACCGGGGAGCTGTTTTTT; CDR3: CASRGSATGELFF; D: -; J: TRBJ2-2; V: TRBV10-3; size: once
DNA: TGTGCCAGCAGCCAAGATGCCCACGAGCAGTACTTC; CDR3: CASSQDAHEQYF; D: -; J: TRBJ2-7; V: TRBV14; size: -